This TCR beta chain was retrieved from a study of blood T cells in healthy people across ages. The individuals who served as donors were healthy Caucasians living in Russia, aged roughly 6 to 95. A J-beta primer mix and a sample-barcoded 5' primer were used in a second PCR of roughly 7 to 12 cycles. Each CDR3 protein is one row after TCRdb ran MiXCR on the 5' RACE reads. This table has some 920,000 distinct CDR3 sequences, roughly half appearing once. The CDR3 runs to 15 residues. CDR1 is SGHAT, CDR2 FQNNGV, per germline. Trimming shortened V by 6 bases and J by 2 bases, and 16 bases separated the two germline ends.

This clonotype originated in a woman aged 55-69 years in good health. The J gene is TRBJ2-5, the V gene TRBV11-2, with a weak D call TRBD1 (5 bases). Material: blood. The CDR3 protein is CASRKLGTGQETQYF. The CDR3 DNA sequence: TGTGCCAGCAGGAAATTAGGAACAGGACAAGAGACCCAGTACTTC.